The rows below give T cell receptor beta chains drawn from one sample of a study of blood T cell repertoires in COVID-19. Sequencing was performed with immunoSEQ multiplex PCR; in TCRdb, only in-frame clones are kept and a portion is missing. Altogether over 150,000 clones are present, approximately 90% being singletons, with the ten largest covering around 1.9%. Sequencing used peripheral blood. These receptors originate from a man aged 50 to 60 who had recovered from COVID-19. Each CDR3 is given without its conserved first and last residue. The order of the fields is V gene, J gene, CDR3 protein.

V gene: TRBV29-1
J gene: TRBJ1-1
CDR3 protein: SVEAGMNTEAF

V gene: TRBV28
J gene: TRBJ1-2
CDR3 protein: ASSRDRRGYT

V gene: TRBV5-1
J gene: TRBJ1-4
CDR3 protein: ASSSGGAGEKLF

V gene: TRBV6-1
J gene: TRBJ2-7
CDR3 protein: ASSEARGGYEQY

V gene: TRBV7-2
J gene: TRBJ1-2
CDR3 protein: ASSLTTYGYT

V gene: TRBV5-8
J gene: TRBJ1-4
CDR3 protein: ASSPGQGAETTNEKLF

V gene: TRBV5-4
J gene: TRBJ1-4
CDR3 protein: ASSGQAGGRNEKLF

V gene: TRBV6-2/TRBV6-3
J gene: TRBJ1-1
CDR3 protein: ASSYSIQGGNTEAF

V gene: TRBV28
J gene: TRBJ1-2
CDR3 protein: ASSRDTYGYT

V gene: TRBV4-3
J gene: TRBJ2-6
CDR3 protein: ASSQDGPASGANVLT

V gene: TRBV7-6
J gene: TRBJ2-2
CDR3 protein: ASSLRVTGELF

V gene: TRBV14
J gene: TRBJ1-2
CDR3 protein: ASSRQGAANYGYT

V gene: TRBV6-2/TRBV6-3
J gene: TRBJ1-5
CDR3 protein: ASSSSGTGSDQPQH

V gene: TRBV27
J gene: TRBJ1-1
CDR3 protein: ASSPTYDRGLRSGRAEAF

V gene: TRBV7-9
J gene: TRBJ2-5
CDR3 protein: ASSSRNRGQETQY

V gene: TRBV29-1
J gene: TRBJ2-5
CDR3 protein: SVDTLSLYQETQY

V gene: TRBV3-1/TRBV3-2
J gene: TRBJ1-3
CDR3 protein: ASSQAGSGNTIY

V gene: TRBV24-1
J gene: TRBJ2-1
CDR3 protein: ATSKDRGRSYNEQF

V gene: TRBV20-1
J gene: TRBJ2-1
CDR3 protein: SASSQRGYNEQF

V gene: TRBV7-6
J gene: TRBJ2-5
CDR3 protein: ASSLAPGGETQY

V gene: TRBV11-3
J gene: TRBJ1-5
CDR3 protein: ASSLQAYQPQH

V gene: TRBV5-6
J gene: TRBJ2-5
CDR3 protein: ASTKVTEYQETQY